One T cell receptor (beta chain) is described in this entry. Its antigen remains unknown. The table came from immunoSEQ multiplex PCR; TCRdb's copy has only in-frame clones and leaves some out. Altogether 90,000 to 150,000 clones are present, about 93% being singletons, with the ten largest covering 0.095% to 0.15%. This record comes from a study of graft-versus-host responses after intestinal transplantation. At the level of the study: Isolated intestinal, liver-intestinal, or multivisceral transplants were what recipients had. Each recipient received anti-thymocyte globulin induction, then tacrolimus and steroids for about three years.

V was clipped by 3 bases and J by 5 bases; unmatched bases: 7. CDR1 is KGHSH and CDR2 is LQKENI in the germline V gene. The CDR3 runs to 15 residues. Study conclusions and caveats: Allografts of one patient group, those with graft-donor T cell macrochimerism, had high graft-versus-host to host-versus-graft clonal ratios.

The chain couples TRBV18 to TRBJ1-2; 9 bases fit TRBD1. Material: unstimulated CD4+ T cells sorted from spleen or lymph node cells, obtained before intestinal transplant. The clonotype originates from a human donor who received an intestinal transplant. The chain's CDR3 is CASSPRGTGLYGYTF. CDR3 bases: TGTGCCAGCTCACCGCGTGGGACAGGGCTTTATGGCTACACCTTC. Looking up the rest from reference TRBV18 and TRBJ1-2 gives the full variable domain: NAGVMQNPRHLVRRRGQEARLRCSPMKGHSHVYWYRQLPEEGLKFMVYLQKENIIDESGMPKERFSAEFPKEGPSILRIQQVVRGDSAAYFCASSPRGTGLYGYTFGSGTRLTVV.